The 30 T cell receptor beta chains given below trace back to one sample, sequenced in a study of T-cell memory formation after mild COVID-19. MiXCR was run by TCRdb on the 5' RACE reads, yielding one entry per CDR3 protein. The sample carries some 310,000 distinct CDR3 sequences, 20% to 25% recorded once. The sequenced sample consisted of PBMCs or a T cell subset sorted from them (not recorded which). The source of these receptors is a young man who had mild COVID-19 (a few samples of this study predate the infection). Cell type and time point are not known.

This clonotype has ten or more counts. The CDR3 spells CASSEIRGDSAQYF. For the CDR3, the DNA is TGTGCCAGCAGTGAAATTCGTGGGGACTCAGCGCAGTATTTT. V usage is TRBV2 and J usage is TRBJ2-3; D is possibly TRBD2 (6 bases). The V gene lost 2 bases and the J gene lost 10 bases, with 16 bases spanning the gap. Looked up from germline, CDR1 is SNHLY and CDR2 is FYNNEI. This CDR3 has 14 amino acids.

The V call is TRBV7-2, the J call TRBJ2-6, with 8 bases that match TRBD2. Trimming at V came to 5 bases and at J to 5 bases, leaving 5 bases not matched to a gene. Germline V CDR1 and CDR2: SGHTA, FQGNSA. The CDR3 extends over 15 amino acids. CDR3 in amino acids: CASSPAGGRANVLTF. For the CDR3, the DNA is TGTGCCAGCAGCCCCGCGGGGGGAAGGGCCAACGTCCTGACTTTC.

This clonotype has just a few counts. The chain has TRBV4-2 and TRBJ2-1, with 8 bases identical to TRBD2. The CDR3 extends over 14 amino acids. Germline trimming cut 6 bases from V and 9 bases from J; bases unmatched to any gene: 10. Germline V CDR1 and CDR2: LGHNA, YNFKEQ. The CDR3 DNA follows: TGTGCCAGCAGGCTCGGGAGGGGTTCGGGTGAGCAGTTCTTC. Translating it yields CASRLGRGSGEQFF.

This clonotype was observed a handful of times. This chain links TRBV12-3 or TRBV12-4 with TRBJ2-7; unclear D gene. Trimming took off 3 bases at V and 2 bases at J, with 11 bases between the two ends. The CDR3 runs 14 residues. CDR3 amino acids: CASSFLQETYEQYF. In nucleotides, the CDR3 is TGTGCCAGCAGTTTTCTTCAGGAGACCTACGAGCAGTACTTC.

This clonotype was seen many times. The rearrangement uses TRBV25-1 and TRBJ1-1; D unresolved. This CDR3 has 13 amino acids. CDR1 and CDR2 (germline): MGHDK, SYGVNS. V dropped 4 bases and J dropped 1 base, with 7 bases sitting between them. CDR3 DNA: TGTGCCAGCAGTGGCACAAGGAACACTGAAGCTTTCTTT. Translated: CASSGTRNTEAFF. The full variable domain, rest sourced from reference TRBV25-1 and TRBJ1-1, is EADIYQTPRYLVIGTGKKITLECSQTMGHDKMYWYQQDPGMELHLIHYSYGVNSTEKGDLSSESTVSRIRTEHFPLTLESARPSHTSQYLCASSGTRNTEAFFGQGTRLTVV.

J is TRBJ1-4 and V is TRBV7-9; TRBD1 matches 8 bases. Germline V gene sequence: CDR1 SEHNR, CDR2 FQNEAQ (reference sequence). This CDR3 has 15 residues. V shed 7 bases, J shed 6 bases, and the junction held 10 bases outside the gene matches. This chain's CDR3 is CASTPTGQVYEKLFF. The CDR3 DNA is TGTGCCAGCACTCCCACGGGACAGGTTTATGAAAAACTGTTTTTT. Full variable domain (outside the CDR3, taken from reference TRBV7-9 and TRBJ1-4): DTGVSQNPRHKITKRGQNVTFRCDPISEHNRLYWYRQTLGQGPEFLTYFQNEAQLEKSRLLSDRFSAERPKGSFSTLEIQRTEQGDSAMYLCASTPTGQVYEKLFFGSGTQLSVL.

This clonotype was observed at least ten times. The chain uses TRBV20-1 and TRBJ2-3; D not resolved. The CDR3 is 14 amino acids. The V end was cut by 6 bases, the J end by 0 bases, with 13 bases between. The germline V gene encodes CDR1 DFQATT and CDR2 SNEGSKA (reference sequence). The CDR3 protein is CSAAIAASTDTQYF. The CDR3 DNA is TGCAGTGCCGCGATTGCCGCTAGCACAGATACGCAGTATTTT.

The rearrangement links TRBV10-3 to TRBJ2-1, with 8 bases identical to TRBD1. The V segment lost 5 bases and the J segment 5 bases; nucleotides outside the gene matches: 8. The CDR3 has 15 residues. CDR1 and CDR2 from the germline V gene are ENHRY and SYGVKD. The CDR3 nucleotides read TGTGCCATCAGTTTCCAGGGGGCCGTCAACAATGAGCAGTTCTTC. Its translation: CAISFQGAVNNEQFF.

The rearrangement uses TRBV20-1 and TRBJ2-7; unclear D gene. CDR1 is DFQATT, CDR2 SNEGSKA, per germline (reference sequence). The ends were cut back, 4 bases at V and 4 bases at J, with 11 bases in the middle. The CDR3 totals 12 residues. The DNA for the CDR3 is TGCAGTGCTACTCAGGATGGGTACGAGCAGTACGTC. Its translation is CSATQDGYEQYV.

V is TRBV4-1 and J is TRBJ1-2; D might be TRBD1 (5 bases). Germline V gene data show CDR1 as MGHRA and CDR2 as YSYEKL. CDR3 length equals 15 residues. The germline V and J ends were trimmed by 0 bases and 4 bases, with 12 bases remaining between them. CDR3 sequence reads: CASSQETGAAYGYTF. Written as DNA, the CDR3 is TGCGCCAGCAGCCAAGAAACAGGTGCCGCCTATGGCTACACCTTC.

This chain links TRBV7-9 with TRBJ2-1; D may be TRBD1 or TRBD2 (5 bases each). The CDR3 is 11 residues long. The germline V gene has CDR1 SEHNR and CDR2 FQNEAQ (reference sequence). Trimming removed 5 bases at V and 14 bases at J, with 13 bases between. CDR3 amino acids: CASSTGRDKFF. CDR3 nucleotides: TGTGCCAGCAGCACGGGACGGGATAAGTTCTTC.

This clonotype came up once. The chain links TRBV11-1 to TRBJ1-6, with a weak D call TRBD1 (6 bases). The CDR3 spans 14 residues. CDR1 is SGHAT and CDR2 is FQDESV in the germline V gene (reference sequence). V was shortened by 4 bases and J by 10 bases, with 14 bases between the two germline ends. This chain's CDR3 is CASSSRGNGSPLHF. As DNA, the CDR3 is TGTGCCAGCAGCTCGAGGGGGAACGGATCACCCCTCCACTTT.

This chain links TRBV6-1 with TRBJ2-7; D is perhaps TRBD1 (5 bases). Germline lookup yields CDR1 MNHNS and CDR2 SASEGT. Trimming left V 3 bases short and J 4 bases short, with 10 bases between. This CDR3 comprises 13 residues. DNA of the CDR3: TGTGCCAGCAGTGACTACAGGATATACGAGCAGTACGTC. Protein product: CASSDYRIYEQYV.

The gene calls are TRBV7-2 and TRBJ1-2, with 10 bases matching TRBD1. Germline values: CDR1 SGHTA, CDR2 FQGNSA. The ends lost 3 bases at V and 4 bases at J; junction bases unmatched: 8. This CDR3 comprises 16 residues. As DNA, the CDR3 is TGTGCCAGCAGCTTCGGAGGGGACAGGGGAACCTATGGCTACACCTTC. Amino acids: CASSFGGDRGTYGYTF.

This chain joins TRBV20-1 and TRBJ1-2, with a tentative D call TRBD1 (6 bases). Trimming took off 0 bases at V and 4 bases at J, with 18 bases between the two ends. Looked up from germline, CDR1 is DFQATT and CDR2 is SNEGSKA (reference sequence). There are 16 residues in the CDR3. CDR3 nucleotides: TGCAGTGCTAGAGACGGCAGGGGAAAATTCGCCTATGGCTACACCTTC. Its translation: CSARDGRGKFAYGYTF.

The table lists this clonotype with a few counts. V and J are TRBV18 and TRBJ2-5; D possibly corresponds to TRBD1 (5 bases). Trimming cost V 5 bases and J 7 bases, with 17 bases left between them. The CDR3 extends over 14 amino acids. Germline CDR1 and CDR2: KGHSH and LQKENI. DNA for the CDR3: TGTGCCAGCTCATCGGACGGCCGCCAGGGGACCCAGTACTTC. Translation: CASSSDGRQGTQYF.

The gene calls are TRBV14 and TRBJ1-2; D gene uncertain. The CDR3 extends over 14 amino acids. The V and J ends lost 1 base and 7 bases respectively, with 13 bases between them. Germline V gene sequence: CDR1 SGHDN, CDR2 FVKESK. CDR3 nucleotides: TGTGCCAGCAGCCAAGTAACGCGAACGGGTGGCTACACCTTC. The encoded protein is CASSQVTRTGGYTF.

This clonotype was detected a few times. The V gene is TRBV19, the J gene TRBJ2-3, with D unclear. Germline assignment: CDR1 LNHDA and CDR2 SQIVND (reference sequence). This CDR3 has 13 amino acids. Trimming took 6 bases from V and 1 from J, leaving 8 bases between them. The CDR3 region is CASRRAGTDTQYF. CDR3 bases: TGTGCCAGTAGGAGAGCCGGCACAGATACGCAGTATTTT.

V and J are TRBV7-6 and TRBJ1-3; possibly TRBD1 for D (5 bases). CDR1 is SGHVS and CDR2 is FNYEAQ in the germline V gene. The CDR3 has 16 residues. V lost 1 base to trimming and J lost 0 bases, with 10 bases between them. The CDR3 DNA sequence: TGTGCCAGCAGCTTAGGAGGGGTGCTCTCTGGAAACACCATATATTTT. This translates into CASSLGGVLSGNTIYF.

The chain joins TRBV12-3 or TRBV12-4 to TRBJ2-1; 8 bases map to TRBD2. V gave up 6 bases and J gave up 7 bases; unmatched junction bases: 11. The CDR3 runs 15 residues. This chain's CDR3 is CASSDRGLGRNEQFF. The CDR3 DNA sequence: TGTGCCAGCAGCGACCGGGGACTAGGAAGGAATGAGCAGTTCTTC.

The V and J genes are TRBV2 and TRBJ1-1; D is unclear. The germline CDR1 and CDR2 sequences are SNHLY and FYNNEI. This CDR3 has 12 amino acids. V lost 8 bases to trimming and J lost 1 base, with 8 bases between them. Here the CDR3 reads CASRPRNTEAFF. As DNA, the CDR3 is TGTGCCAGCCGGCCGAGGAACACTGAAGCTTTCTTT.

The V gene is TRBV28, the J gene TRBJ1-1, with TRBD1 identical over 12 bases. J lost 7 bases, V lost 3 bases, and 3 bases had no gene match. CDR3 length: 14 residues. CDR1 MDHEN and CDR2 SYDVKM come from the germline V gene. CDR3 loop: CASSFRDRGREAFF. CDR3 DNA sequence: TGTGCCAGCAGTTTTCGGGACAGGGGGCGTGAAGCTTTCTTT.

A few counts support this clonotype. The chain uses TRBV18 and TRBJ1-5; D unresolved. The germline V and J ends were trimmed by 3 bases and 1 base, with 7 bases remaining between them. The CDR3 sequence is 14 residues long. CDR1 and CDR2 (germline): KGHSH, LQKENI. CDR3 protein: CASSPPRSNQPQHF. CDR3 sequence (DNA): TGTGCCAGCTCACCCCCGAGGAGCAATCAGCCCCAGCATTTT.

This clonotype was counted only a few times. V is TRBV12-3 or TRBV12-4 and J is TRBJ1-2; D possibly corresponds to TRBD1 (6 bases). Deletions cut 4 bases from V and 7 bases from J, with 16 bases between. The CDR3 covers 14 residues. CDR3 in DNA: TGTGCCAGCAGTTATGGGGGGCGTAGTTTTGGCTACACCTTC. Its protein product is CASSYGGRSFGYTF.

This clonotype has only a few counts. This chain connects TRBV12-3 or TRBV12-4 to TRBJ2-5, with 10 bases that match TRBD2. The CDR3 has 16 residues. The junction had 12 bases not matched to a gene; V was cut back by 6 bases and J by 5 bases. The CDR3 DNA sequence: TGTGCCAGCAGCTCTTCTAGCGGGGGTCAGATGGAGACCCAGTACTTC. Translating gives CASSSSSGGQMETQYF.

This chain connects TRBV10-3 to TRBJ2-3, with D perhaps assigned TRBD1 or TRBD2 (6 bases each). Germline values: CDR1 ENHRY, CDR2 SYGVKD. The CDR3 consists of 15 residues. V was pared by 1 base and J by 5 bases, with 13 bases between. The CDR3 spells CAISEFGGAGDTQYF. The CDR3 DNA reads TGTGCCATCAGTGAGTTCGGGGGCGCGGGAGATACGCAGTATTTT.

This clonotype was picked up a small number of times. The chain employs TRBV20-1 and TRBJ2-5; D uncertain. This CDR3 is 13 amino acids long. V was cut by 3 bases and J by 3 bases, with 11 bases left in between. Germline V gene sequence: CDR1 DFQATT, CDR2 SNEGSKA (reference sequence). CDR3 coding DNA: TGCAGTGCTAGGGACGGCAAGAAAGAGACCCAGTACTTC. It specifies CSARDGKKETQYF.

The chain carries TRBV6-5 and TRBJ1-1, with a possible D match to TRBD1 (6 bases). Germline V gene sequence: CDR1 MNHEY, CDR2 SVGAGI. Trimming cost V 4 bases and J 4 bases, with 13 bases left between them. The CDR3 has 14 residues. The CDR3 DNA is TGTGCCAGCAGTTTTGACAGGTTAGGCACTGAAGCTTTCTTT. Amino acids: CASSFDRLGTEAFF.

This clonotype showed up just a few times. This chain uses TRBV2 with TRBJ1-4, with D maybe TRBD1 (5 bases). CDR1 SNHLY and CDR2 FYNNEI come from the germline V gene. The CDR3 is made up of 15 amino acids. V dropped 7 bases and J dropped 7 bases, with 19 bases sitting between them. The CDR3 DNA follows: TGTGCCAGCACCCCCGGGACTTCCCGTAGTGAAAAACTGTTTTTT. Translation gives CASTPGTSRSEKLFF.

This clonotype was seen a few times. The rearrangement joins TRBV7-6 to TRBJ1-2; maybe TRBD1 (5 bases). V dropped 5 bases and J dropped 5 bases, with 15 bases sitting between them. The V gene's germline CDR1 is SGHVS and CDR2 FNYEAQ. There are 14 residues in the CDR3. The CDR3 coding sequence is TGTGCCAGCAGCCCCGTCGGGGGAGGATATGGCTACACCTTC. Encoded protein: CASSPVGGGYGYTF.